This T cell receptor (beta chain) originates from a study of T cell responses to AZD1222 COVID-19 vaccine. The table came from immunoSEQ multiplex PCR; TCRdb's copy has only in-frame clones and leaves some out. The table includes under 80,000 clones, over 75% detected once. As concerns this clone: Its antigen remains unknown.

General observations from the study: Repertoire sampling occurred only after the peak T cell response. White British ancestry dominated among donors, who included more females, and clonal diversity was possibly underestimated.

V was trimmed by 5 bases and J by 7 bases, leaving 20 bases between them. This CDR3 contains 16 residues. CDR1 and CDR2 from the germline V gene are SGHTA and FQGTGA. The sequence was collected from an adult who received the AZD1222 COVID-19 vaccine. Sample: peripheral blood, taken 28 days after the second AZD1222 dose. The rearrangement joins TRBV7-3 to TRBJ2-2, with a tentative D call TRBD2 (5 bases). The CDR3 here is CASSPRVGRGNGELFF. CDR3 nucleotides: TGTGCCAGCAGCCCCCGGGTTGGTCGAGGGAACGGGGAGCTGTTTTTT.